This T cell receptor beta chain emerged from a study of PD-L1 blockade in urothelial cancer. On the study more broadly: The median T cell count in blood samples was 110,000 to 150,000.

This clone was observed a single time. The target antigen is unknown. Repertoires were generated with immunoSEQ multiplex PCR, while TCRdb's copy carries only in-frame clones and drops some. The table lists around 34,000 clones, over 80% of them singletons. Study outcomes and limitations: Lower than median blood TCR clonality before treatment predicted better survival.

This CDR3 comprises 16 residues. CDR1 KGHSH and CDR2 LQKENI come from the germline V gene. The junction had 14 bases not matched to a gene; V was cut back by 8 bases and J by 2 bases. The sample's time point: pretreatment peripheral blood. Sequences were derived from PBMCs, sampled around atezolizumab (anti-PD-L1) treatment. The chain carries TRBV18 and TRBJ1-1; TRBD1 matches 7 bases. The clonotype originates from a man of 80 years or more with urothelial cancer. For the CDR3, the DNA is TGTGCCAGCCTGGGCCAGGGGGTGCGGGTAAACACTGAAGCTTTCTTT. This codes for CASLGQGVRVNTEAFF.